This T cell receptor beta chain emerged from a study of blood T cell repertoires in COVID-19 (dated by TCRdb to about 2020). A note on the overall study: Samples covering the acute and convalescent phases of COVID-19 were provided by collaborators in the United States, Italy and Spain. The repertoires were made available in a free public database intended to serve as a resource for research on the immune response to SARS-CoV-2. Samples came from the ongoing ImmuneRACE study (first 160 participants) plus 1,254 subjects from 6 global collaborators. The material from the prospective study consisted of cDNA or gDNA derived from T cells, B-cell-depleted T cells, or PBMCs. The dataset comprised deeply sampled blood TCRbeta repertoires from subjects exposed to, actively infected with, or recovered from COVID-19. HLA class I and class II types, where available, came from metadata supplied by the sample provider rather than from assay-based typing. The sample metadata nearly always contained a de-identified subject ID, COVID-19 status, age in years and sex.

Whole blood was collected in K2EDTA tubes by collaborating institutions according to the institutions' own protocols. Collaborator samples were shipped for TCRbeta analysis as frozen whole blood, isolated PBMCs, or DNA extracted from either sample type. The study at large found these results: The quantity of clinical and demographic metadata differed by source and by participant and was supplied without curation.

CDR1 DFQATT and CDR2 SNEGSKA were looked up in the germline V gene (reference sequence). The V and J ends are trimmed by 3 bases and 0 bases, leaving 6 bases between them. From the cysteine through the phenylalanine, the CDR3 covers 12 amino acids. This entry keeps only the CDR3 DNA: 36 bases, framed from base 1. TCRbeta CDR3 regions were amplified from genomic DNA by means of the immunoSEQ Assay, a bias-controlled multiplex PCR. In the authors' own workflow: Within the assay, amplification of reference gene primers was used to estimate how many nucleated cells each sample contained. To quantify the absolute abundance of each unique TCRbeta CDR3 rearrangement, sequence reads were collapsed and filtered. Productive Simpson clonality was computed per sample as the square root of Simpson's diversity index over productive rearrangements. TCRdb limited this immuneACCESS table to in-frame rearrangements with V and J called. A share of clones is missing; checked studies link under half to unresolved V genes, and the rest is unexplained. Clone size and the V and J calls come from that table; the DNA yielded D and trimming. The sample has over 150,000 clones on record, 80% to 85% of them singletons. Approximately 11% of the sample goes to the ten largest clones.

This clone is a singleton in its sample. What antigen it recognizes has not been identified. Within one base of it there is no much larger clone, and no base qualities were kept. Sequencing input: peripheral blood. The source of this sequence is a man between 70 and 80 years old with active or convalescent COVID-19. The chain was built from TRBV20-1 and TRBJ2-7; the D gene is not confidently resolved. The CDR3 loop reads CSASPSSYEQYF. The DNA sequence is given as TGCAGTGCTAGTCCATCCTCCTACGAGCAGTACTTC.